The subject of this entry is one T cell receptor beta chain. The data are from a study of CD8 T cells in Susac syndrome. Sequencing of TCR beta was carried out in blood CD8+ and CD4+ T cells. Controls comprised healthy donors matched for age and sex. Purification of the CD8+ and CD4+ T cells relied on negative isolation, and TEMRA cells underwent FACS enrichment. Random hexamers served to reverse transcribe roughly 0.45 to 1 ug RNA. The amplification used immunoSEQ multiplex PCR on TCR beta CDR3; it spanned 54 Vbeta and 13 Jbeta. TCRdb re-called the immunoSEQ multiplex PCR reads with MiXCR, one entry per CDR3 protein. Seen here are about 140,000 distinct CDR3 sequences, around 94% observed once, and the top ten hold approximately 0.25%. This TCR was recovered from a human donor in good health. The sequencing sample was made of CD8+ T cells from PBMCs.

The CDR3 nucleotides read TGCAGTTCCGCCGGTCCCGACTCCTACGAGCAGTACTTC. Protein: CSSAGPDSYEQYF. The rearrangement links TRBV20-1 to TRBJ2-7; D is uncertain. Trimming removed 8 bases at V and 0 bases at J, with 14 bases between. This CDR3 is 13 amino acids long. Germline V gene lookup returns CDR1 DFQATT and CDR2 SNEGSKA (reference sequence).